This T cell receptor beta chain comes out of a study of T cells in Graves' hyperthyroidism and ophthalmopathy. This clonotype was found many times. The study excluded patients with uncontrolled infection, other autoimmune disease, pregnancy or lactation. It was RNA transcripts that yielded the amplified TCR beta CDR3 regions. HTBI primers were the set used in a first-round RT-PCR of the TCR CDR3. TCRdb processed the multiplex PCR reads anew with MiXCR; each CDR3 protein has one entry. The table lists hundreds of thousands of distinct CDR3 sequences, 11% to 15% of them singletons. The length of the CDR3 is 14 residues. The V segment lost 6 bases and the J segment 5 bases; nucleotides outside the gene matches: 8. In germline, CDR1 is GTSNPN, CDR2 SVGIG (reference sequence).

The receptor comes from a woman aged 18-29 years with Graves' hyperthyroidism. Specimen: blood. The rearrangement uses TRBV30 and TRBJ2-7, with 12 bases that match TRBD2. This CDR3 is CACTRWTSGNEQYF. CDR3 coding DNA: TGTGCCTGCACACGATGGACTAGCGGGAACGAGCAGTACTTC.